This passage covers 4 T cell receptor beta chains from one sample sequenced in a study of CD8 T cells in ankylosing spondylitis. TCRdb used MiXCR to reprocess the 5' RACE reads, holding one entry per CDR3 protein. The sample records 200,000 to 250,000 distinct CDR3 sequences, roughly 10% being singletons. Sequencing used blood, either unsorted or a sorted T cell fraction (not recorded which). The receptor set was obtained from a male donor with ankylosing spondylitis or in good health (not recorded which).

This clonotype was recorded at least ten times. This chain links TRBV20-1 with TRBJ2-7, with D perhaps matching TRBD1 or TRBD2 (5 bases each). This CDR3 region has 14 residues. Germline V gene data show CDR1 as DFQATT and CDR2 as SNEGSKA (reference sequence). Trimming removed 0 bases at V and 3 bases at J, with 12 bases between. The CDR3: CSARDPGSYYEQYF. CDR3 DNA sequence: TGCAGTGCTAGAGATCCAGGGAGTTACTACGAGCAGTACTTC.

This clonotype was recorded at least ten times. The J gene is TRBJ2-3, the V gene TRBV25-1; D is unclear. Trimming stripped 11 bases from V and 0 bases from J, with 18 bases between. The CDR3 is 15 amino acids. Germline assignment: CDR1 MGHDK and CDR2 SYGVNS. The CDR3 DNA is TGTGCCGCCCAGGCCCCCCTAGACAGCACAGATACGCAGTATTTT. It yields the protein CAAQAPLDSTDTQYF. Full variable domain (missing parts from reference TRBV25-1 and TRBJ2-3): EADIYQTPRYLVIGTGKKITLECSQTMGHDKMYWYQQDPGMELHLIHYSYGVNSTEKGDLSSESTVSRIRTEHFPLTLESARPSHTSQYLCAAQAPLDSTDTQYFGPGTRLTVL.

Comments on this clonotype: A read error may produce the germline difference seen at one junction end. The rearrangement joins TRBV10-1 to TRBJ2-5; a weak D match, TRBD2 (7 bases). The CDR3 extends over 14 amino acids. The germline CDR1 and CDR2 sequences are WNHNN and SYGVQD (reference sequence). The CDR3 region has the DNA TGCTCCAGCAGCCGAGGGGGGGACCAAGAGACCCAGTACTTC. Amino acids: CSSSRGGDQETQYF.

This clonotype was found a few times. This CDR3 reads CASSVDWHGDTQYF. The CDR3 DNA follows: TGTGCCAGCAGCGTAGATTGGCACGGAGATACGCAGTATTTT. V usage is TRBV9 and J usage is TRBJ2-3; the D is unclear. The CDR3 has 14 amino acids. The V gene lost 0 bases and the J gene lost 5 bases, with 10 bases spanning the gap. Per germline, CDR1 SGDLS and CDR2 YYNGEE.